This T cell receptor (beta chain) was sequenced during a study of blood T cell repertoires in COVID-19. About the study: Whether acute or convalescent, the COVID-19 samples came from the United States, Italy and Spain.

TCRdb's copy holds only in-frame clones and misses some; the assay was immunoSEQ multiplex PCR. The repertoire has 150,000 to 200,000 clones, approximately 79% of them found once; the top ten carry around 2.9%. The sequence came from a woman of 80 years or more with acute or convalescent COVID-19. The sequenced sample consisted of peripheral blood.

CDR3 bases: TGTGCCAGCAGCCAACCAGTCCACGGGGGGTCGTTGAACACTGAAGCTTTCTTT. It codes for CASSQPVHGGSLNTEAFF. The genes are TRBV7-9 and TRBJ1-1, with a weak D call TRBD1 (5 bases). Deletions cut 5 bases from V and 0 bases from J, with 22 bases between. This CDR3 is built from 18 residues. Germline lookup yields CDR1 SEHNR and CDR2 FQNEAQ (reference sequence).